The 23 T cell receptor beta chains in this list originate from one sample, sequenced in a study of CD8+ T cells in alopecia areata. Extracted RNA was reverse transcribed, and the resulting cDNA served as sequencing template. The table came from immunoSEQ multiplex PCR; TCRdb's copy has only in-frame clones and leaves some out. The sample holds about 98,000 clones, about 40% seen once. Sequenced sample: CD4+ T cells sorted from blood. The receptors here all came from a human donor with alopecia areata.

The chain employs TRBV4-1 and TRBJ2-3, with D unresolved. Germline-derived CDR1 and CDR2 are MGHRA and YSYEKL. CDR3 length: 15 residues. The V end lost 4 bases, the J end lost 2 bases, and 13 bases lay between the germline ends. CDR3 coding DNA: TGCGCCAGCAGCCCGAGAACTAACCCCACAGATACGCAGTATTTT. Translating gives CASSPRTNPTDTQYF.

The chain is built from TRBV29-1 and TRBJ2-2; possible D gene TRBD2, 5 bases. Germline lookup yields CDR1 SQVTM and CDR2 ANQGSEA. The germline V and J ends were trimmed by 4 bases and 4 bases, with 13 bases remaining between them. The length of the CDR3 is 14 residues. The CDR3 loop reads CSVVGQAGTGELFF. The CDR3, as DNA: TGCAGCGTTGTTGGTCAGGCGGGCACCGGGGAGCTGTTTTTT.

This chain uses TRBV11-2 with TRBJ2-3; 9 bases agree with TRBD2. The length of the CDR3 is 14 residues. CDR1 and CDR2 (germline): SGHAT, FQNNGV. V dropped 3 bases and J dropped 6; count of bases not matched to a gene: 4. The CDR3 bases are TGTGCCAGCAGCTTTGCCAGCGGGAGGGATACGCAGTATTTT. It specifies CASSFASGRDTQYF. The full variable domain, its missing parts supplied by reference TRBV11-2 and TRBJ2-3, is EAGVAQSPRYKIIEKRQSVAFWCNPISGHATLYWYQQILGQGPKLLIQFQNNGVVDDSQLPKDRFSAERLKGVDSTLKIQPAKLEDSAVYLCASSFASGRDTQYFGPGTRLTVL.

This clone was recorded a few times. This sequence joins TRBV29-1 and TRBJ1-2; no clear D. The germline CDR1 and CDR2 sequences are SQVTM and ANQGSEA. V was cut by 5 bases and J by 2 bases, with 6 bases left in between. This CDR3 has 11 residues. This CDR3 is CSVWGNYGYTF. The CDR3 nucleotides read TGCAGCGTTTGGGGAAACTATGGCTACACCTTC.

CDR3 sequence: CASSLSPSGGGGDTQYF. The CDR3 DNA follows: TGTGCCAGCAGCTTAAGTCCCAGCGGGGGAGGAGGAGATACGCAGTATTTT. The chain combines TRBV7-2 with TRBJ2-3; TRBD2 matches at 8 bases. The CDR3 covers 17 residues. Germline CDR1 and CDR2: SGHTA and FQGNSA. V shed 2 bases and J 5 bases; nucleotides not matched to a gene: 12.

There are a few counts of this clone. The chain uses TRBV28 and TRBJ2-7; TRBD1 agrees at 7 bases. CDR3 length: 13 amino acids. V was clipped by 4 bases and J by 3 bases; unmatched bases: 3. Looked up from germline, CDR1 is MDHEN and CDR2 is SYDVKM. CDR3 sequence: CASSSGQHYEQYF. In DNA form, the CDR3 reads TGTGCCAGCAGTTCGGGACAGCACTACGAGCAGTACTTC. Together with reference TRBV28 and TRBJ2-7, the CDR3 gives the full variable domain: DVKVTQSSRYLVKRTGEKVFLECVQDMDHENMFWYRQDPGLGLRLIYFSYDVKMKEKGDIPEGYSVSREKKERFSLILESASTNQTSMYLCASSSGQHYEQYFGPGTRLTVT.

This clone occurred a few times. V is TRBV7-2 and J is TRBJ1-2; TRBD1 matches at 9 bases. V lost 3 bases and J lost 5; bases outside the gene matches: 4. Germline lookup yields CDR1 SGHTA and CDR2 FQGNSA. The CDR3 covers 14 residues. Written as DNA, the CDR3 is TGTGCCAGCAGCTTGACAGGGGGAATGTATGGCTACACCTTC. This encodes CASSLTGGMYGYTF.

This clone turned up a few times. V is TRBV30 and J is TRBJ2-3; 8 nucleotides agree with TRBD2. CDR3 length: 14 residues. Germline CDR1 and CDR2: GTSNPN and SVGIG (reference sequence). V shed 3 bases, J shed 5 bases, and the junction held 7 bases outside the gene matches. In nucleotides, the CDR3 is TGTGCCTGGAGCGGGGGGGCCCTAAAAGATACGCAGTATTTT. Protein sequence: CAWSGGALKDTQYF.

The J gene is TRBJ2-5, the V gene TRBV10-3; D perhaps matches TRBD1 (7 bases). This CDR3 comprises 14 residues. Looked up from germline, CDR1 is ENHRY and CDR2 is SYGVKD. CDR3 sequence: CAVQGGRTPETQYF. In DNA, the CDR3 is TGTGCTGTGCAGGGGGGTCGCACCCCAGAGACCCAGTACTTC.

J is TRBJ2-1 and V is TRBV28; D is perhaps TRBD2 (6 bases). V was cut by 5 bases and J by 2 bases, with 16 bases left in between. The CDR3 is 16 residues long. Germline V gives CDR1 MDHEN, CDR2 SYDVKM. This CDR3 is CASSPGLLSPYNEQFF. CDR3 DNA: TGTGCCAGCAGTCCGGGACTGCTAAGCCCCTACAATGAGCAGTTCTTC.

This chain joins TRBV13 and TRBJ2-7; D unresolved. Germline V gives CDR1 PRHDT, CDR2 FYEKMQ (reference sequence). The V end lost 0 bases, the J end lost 0 bases, and 3 bases lay between the germline ends. The CDR3 covers 13 residues. CDR3 sequence (DNA): TGTGCCAGCAGCTTAGGCCCCTCCTACGAGCAGTACTTC. It yields the protein CASSLGPSYEQYF.

This clone was seen only once. The J gene is TRBJ1-2, the V gene TRBV4-3; D is unclear. V was trimmed by 4 bases and J by 9 bases, leaving 15 bases between them. CDR1 is LGHNA, CDR2 YSLEER, per germline. The CDR3 covers 13 residues. CDR3 nucleotide sequence: TGCGCCAGCAGCCTGACCCCGAGTGAAAGCTACACCTTC. Protein product: CASSLTPSESYTF.

V gene TRBV29-1 combines with J gene TRBJ1-1, with D perhaps TRBD1 (5 bases). The germline gives CDR1 SQVTM, CDR2 ANQGSEA. The CDR3 consists of 11 residues. Trimming took 7 bases from V and 8 from J, leaving 14 bases between them. CDR3 coding DNA: TGCAGCGGCGAAAGACGGGACGAAGCTTTCTTT. It translates to CSGERRDEAFF.

This chain connects TRBV7-9 to TRBJ1-6; D is possibly TRBD1 (6 bases). With 8 bases removed from V and 8 bases from J, the gap between germline ends came to 13 bases. Germline V gene lookup returns CDR1 SEHNR and CDR2 FQNEAQ (reference sequence). This CDR3 has 13 amino acids. As DNA, the CDR3 is TGTGCCAGCGAAGGACAGCAAGATTCACCCCTCCACTTT. As protein: CASEGQQDSPLHF. Drawing the rest from reference TRBV7-9 and TRBJ1-6, the complete variable domain is DTGVSQNPRHKITKRGQNVTFRCDPISEHNRLYWYRQTLGQGPEFLTYFQNEAQLEKSRLLSDRFSAERPKGSFSTLEIQRTEQGDSAMYLCASEGQQDSPLHFGNGTRLTVT.

This chain connects TRBV28 to TRBJ1-2, with 10 bases that match TRBD1. V shed 6 bases and J 4 bases; nucleotides not matched to a gene: 5. In germline, CDR1 is MDHEN, CDR2 SYDVKM. This CDR3 region has 14 residues. The CDR3 region has the DNA TGTGCCAGCAGCCGCGGGACAGGGGTCTATGGCTACACCTTC. Translated, it gives CASSRGTGVYGYTF.

The chain uses TRBV29-1 and TRBJ2-3, with 7 bases identical to TRBD2. V dropped 4 bases and J dropped 4; count of bases not matched to a gene: 8. Germline V gene lookup returns CDR1 SQVTM and CDR2 ANQGSEA. CDR3 length equals 14 residues. Here the CDR3 DNA reads TGCAGCGTTGTAAGGAGACTAGCCCCAGATACGCAGTATTTT. Its protein is CSVVRRLAPDTQYF.

CDR3 DNA: TGCAGCGTTGAAGCTTTGGAGGACGGCTATGGCTACACCTTC. Translation: CSVEALEDGYGYTF. The chain uses TRBV29-1 and TRBJ1-2; unclear D gene. Per the germline V gene, CDR1 is SQVTM and CDR2 is ANQGSEA. V dropped 1 base and J dropped 4 bases, with 13 bases sitting between them. This CDR3 region has 14 residues.

CDR3 DNA sequence: TGTGCCAGCAGGAAAGGGGTCCGCACTGAAGCTTTCTTT. Its protein product is CASRKGVRTEAFF. The chain recombines TRBV28 with TRBJ1-1, with D tentatively TRBD1 (5 bases). V was pared by 6 bases and J by 4 bases, with 12 bases between. CDR1 MDHEN and CDR2 SYDVKM come from the germline V gene. There are 13 residues in the CDR3.

The chain couples TRBV2 to TRBJ2-7; TRBD2 matches 9 bases. The CDR3 is 14 amino acids. CDR1 SNHLY and CDR2 FYNNEI come from the germline V gene. Losses at the gene ends were 6 bases for V and 5 bases for J; bases not matched to a gene: 8. CDR3 DNA sequence: TGTGCCAGCAGATCAGGACTAGCGAGGGACGAGCAGTACTTC. Translating it yields CASRSGLARDEQYF.

The rearrangement uses TRBV4-2 and TRBJ2-7, with D perhaps TRBD1 (6 bases). The CDR3 has 16 residues. Between the trimmed V and J ends, which lost 1 base and 4 bases, there was a span of 17 bases. Germline CDR1 reads LGHNA; CDR2 reads YNFKEQ. CDR3 sequence (DNA): TGTGCCAGCAGCCAAGTTTCAGGGGAATCCGGGTACGAGCAGTACTTC. Translation: CASSQVSGESGYEQYF.

J is TRBJ2-1 and V is TRBV7-8, with D perhaps TRBD2 (5 bases). Germline lookup yields CDR1 SGHVS and CDR2 FQNEAQ. The CDR3 is 13 residues long. Trimming took off 3 bases at V and 6 bases at J, with 9 bases between the two ends. CDR3 residues: CASSFTSSNEQFF. The CDR3 nucleotides read TGTGCCAGCAGCTTTACTAGTTCCAATGAGCAGTTCTTC.

V usage is TRBV5-1 and J usage is TRBJ2-1; 10 positions match TRBD2. The V gene's germline CDR1 is SGHRS and CDR2 YFSETQ. J gave up 4 bases and V 1 base, and 8 bases lay outside the gene matches. CDR3 length: 17 residues. DNA of the CDR3: TGCGCCAGCAGCTTGAGGACTAGCGGAGGCGGATACAATGAGCAGTTCTTC. It is translated as CASSLRTSGGGYNEQFF.

This clone was detected only a few times. V and J are TRBV2 and TRBJ2-5; D gene uncertain. The germline gives CDR1 SNHLY, CDR2 FYNNEI. V was trimmed by 6 bases and J by 5 bases, leaving 7 bases between them. The CDR3 is 11 residues long. The CDR3 protein is CASSPGETQYF. DNA of the CDR3: TGTGCCAGCAGCCCGGGTGAGACCCAGTACTTC.